These 20 T cell receptor beta chains were sequenced from one sample in a study of vaccination and CD4 T cells after COVID-19. Time point given: late sampling 161 to 241 days after vaccination in three convalescent patients. A single record per CDR3 protein comes from TCRdb applying MiXCR to the PCR reads. There are about 29,000 distinct CDR3 sequences in the sample; around 49% occur only once, and 5.5% to 7.5% lies in the top ten. The sample consisted of CD4+ T cells from blood, taken about 7 months after SARS-CoV-2 vaccination. The receptors were sampled from a human donor who had recovered from COVID-19.

On this clonotype itself: An end of the junction differs from the germline gene, which may be a read error. This chain joins TRBV7-9 and TRBJ1-1; possible D gene TRBD1, 5 bases. This CDR3 has 12 amino acids. Germline V gene sequence: CDR1 SEHNR, CDR2 FQNEAQ (reference sequence). The chain's CDR3 is CVSSLTEIEAFF. In DNA form, the CDR3 reads TGTGTCAGCAGCCTGACAGAAATTGAAGCTTTCTTT.

The gene calls are TRBV5-4 and TRBJ2-7, with D possibly TRBD1 on 6 matching bases. V was cut by 1 base and J by 4 bases, with 12 bases left in between. The CDR3 contains 14 residues. Germline V gene lookup returns CDR1 SGHNT and CDR2 YYREEE (reference sequence). The CDR3 is CASSLPGQLYEQYF. The CDR3 DNA is TGTGCCAGCAGCTTGCCCGGACAGTTATACGAGCAGTACTTC.

There are a few counts of this clonotype. This sequence joins TRBV19 and TRBJ2-3; D gene ambiguous. Germline assignment: CDR1 LNHDA and CDR2 SQIVND (reference sequence). V lost 4 bases to trimming and J lost 2 bases, with 7 bases between them. The CDR3 length is 13 residues. The DNA for the CDR3 is TGTGCCAGTAGTAACCGGAACACAGATACGCAGTATTTT. The encoded protein is CASSNRNTDTQYF.

This rearrangement joins TRBV20-1 to TRBJ2-1, with unresolved D. Germline CDR1 is DFQATT and CDR2 is SNEGSKA (reference sequence). The length of the CDR3 is 13 residues. Trimming removed 3 bases at V and 3 bases at J, with 9 bases between. DNA for the CDR3: TGCAGTGCTAGTGGGCAAAACTACAATGAGCAGTTCTTC. Translation gives CSASGQNYNEQFF.

V is TRBV6-1 and J is TRBJ1-5, with TRBD1 as a possible D gene (5 bases). Trimming cost V 8 bases and J 6 bases, with 17 bases left between them. CDR3 size: 14 residues. CDR1 MNHNS and CDR2 SASEGT come from the germline V gene. The CDR3 coding sequence is TGTGCCAGCCAAAAGGCAGGGCAAGGTCAGCCCCAGCATTTT. Translating gives CASQKAGQGQPQHF.

The rearrangement links TRBV19 to TRBJ2-1; D remains ambiguous. The CDR3 spans 13 residues. Per germline, CDR1 LNHDA and CDR2 SQIVND (reference sequence). V lost 9 bases to trimming and J lost 5 bases, with 14 bases between them. As DNA, the CDR3 is TGTGCCAGCCTCGGGTCATCCCACAATGAGCAGTTCTTC. Protein product: CASLGSSHNEQFF.

The rearrangement links TRBV20-1 to TRBJ2-2, with D perhaps TRBD2 (5 bases). The CDR3 is 15 residues long. Germline V gene lookup returns CDR1 DFQATT and CDR2 SNEGSKA (reference sequence). The ends were cut back, 5 bases at V and 2 bases at J, with 15 bases in the middle. CDR3 nucleotide sequence: TGCAGTGCTCCCCGGGGTAGGTTCAACACCGGGGAGCTGTTTTTT. Translated, it gives CSAPRGRFNTGELFF.

The gene calls are TRBV7-2 and TRBJ2-3; a possible D gene is TRBD2 (6 bases). This CDR3 has 13 amino acids. Trimming stripped 5 bases from V and 9 bases from J, with 15 bases between. CDR1 SGHTA and CDR2 FQGNSA come from the germline V gene. CDR3 coding DNA: TGTGCCAGCAGCCCCCGAGCGGGTATCACGCAGTATTTT. Encoded protein: CASSPRAGITQYF.

This chain uses TRBV28 with TRBJ1-2; 9 nucleotides line up with TRBD1. CDR1 is MDHEN and CDR2 is SYDVKM in the germline V gene. CDR3 length: 14 amino acids. V lost 5 bases and J lost 8; bases outside the gene matches: 9. The CDR3 region is CASSTGQGLWGYTF. CDR3 in DNA: TGTGCCAGCAGTACGGGACAGGGTCTATGGGGCTACACCTTC.

This clonotype turned up a few times. This chain links TRBV7-2 with TRBJ2-3; D is uncertain. V lost 0 bases and J 6 bases, leaving 7 bases between the germline ends. The CDR3 extends over 13 amino acids. CDR1 and CDR2 from the germline V gene are SGHTA and FQGNSA. The CDR3: CASSLANGDTQYF. The DNA of the CDR3 is TGTGCCAGCAGCTTAGCGAACGGGGATACGCAGTATTTT.

The CDR3 DNA sequence: TGTGCCAGCAGTTACCGGGCTACTAGCACAGATACGCAGTATTTT. Its protein is CASSYRATSTDTQYF. The chain links TRBV6-5 to TRBJ2-3; no definite D call. Deletions cut 2 bases from V and 0 bases from J, with 9 bases between. The CDR3 totals 15 residues. CDR1 is MNHEY, CDR2 SVGAGI, per germline.

J is TRBJ1-2 and V is TRBV5-1; 8 bases are shared with TRBD1. The germline V gene encodes CDR1 SGHRS and CDR2 YFSETQ. Losses at the gene ends were 0 bases for V and 7 bases for J; bases not matched to a gene: 5. The length of the CDR3 is 14 residues. CDR3 nucleotides: TGCGCCAGCAGCTTGGGGCAGGGGGCGCGTGGCTACACCTTC. Translated: CASSLGQGARGYTF.

The J gene is TRBJ2-7, the V gene TRBV20-1; D may match TRBD1 or TRBD2 (5 bases each). Trimming shortened V by 0 bases and J by 2 bases, and 17 bases separated the two germline ends. The CDR3 sequence is 16 residues long. The germline V gene encodes CDR1 DFQATT and CDR2 SNEGSKA (reference sequence). CDR3 DNA: TGCAGTGCTAGAGACTTAGAGGGGAACGACACCTACGAGCAGTACTTC. Translation: CSARDLEGNDTYEQYF.

CDR3 amino acids: CASSGTENYGYTF. The CDR3 nucleotides read TGTGCCAGCAGTGGGACTGAGAACTATGGCTACACCTTC. The chain carries TRBV6-1 and TRBJ1-2; D is undetermined. V lost 4 bases, J lost 2 bases, and 8 bases lay in between. Per germline, CDR1 MNHNS and CDR2 SASEGT. This CDR3 spans 13 amino acids.

The chain employs TRBV27 and TRBJ1-5, with D unclear. The germline V gene encodes CDR1 MNHEY and CDR2 SMNVEV (reference sequence). This CDR3 comprises 14 residues. The V and J ends lost 3 bases and 6 bases respectively, with 12 bases between them. CDR3 sequence reads: CASSFPRGRQPQHF. CDR3 sequence (DNA): TGTGCCAGCAGTTTCCCCCGCGGGCGTCAGCCCCAGCATTTT.

This clonotype was seen only once. The chain uses TRBV4-2 and TRBJ2-3, with 12 bases aligning to TRBD2. Germline loops: CDR1 LGHNA, CDR2 YNFKEQ. V shed 4 bases, J shed 9 bases, and the junction held 11 bases outside the gene matches. The CDR3 is 16 residues long. This CDR3 is CASSPTTSGRQYTQYF. The CDR3 DNA is TGTGCCAGCAGCCCGACGACTAGCGGGAGACAATACACGCAGTATTTT.

This clonotype was observed a single time. Compared with germline, one end of the junction differs, possibly owing to a read error. The J gene is TRBJ2-5, the V gene TRBV27; maybe TRBD2 (6 bases). CDR3 length equals 16 residues. Germline V gene data show CDR1 as MNHEY and CDR2 as SMNVEV (reference sequence). CDR3 protein: CTSSFRLGLPQETQYF. CDR3 nucleotide sequence: TGTACCAGCAGTTTCCGGCTGGGACTCCCTCAAGAGACCCAGTACTTC.

V is TRBV7-3 and J is TRBJ1-1; D is perhaps TRBD1 (5 bases). From germline, CDR1 is SGHTA and CDR2 FQGTGA. The CDR3 sequence is 13 residues long. Between the trimmed V and J ends, which lost 5 bases and 5 bases, there was a span of 12 bases. In nucleotides, the CDR3 is TGTGCCAGCAGCCAAGGGCAGGGAACTGAAGCTTTCTTT. The encoded protein is CASSQGQGTEAFF.

V usage is TRBV20-1 and J usage is TRBJ2-1; 7 nucleotides align to TRBD2. V lost 6 bases to trimming and J lost 7 bases; unmatched junction nucleotides: 12. The CDR3 length is 14 residues. In germline, CDR1 is DFQATT, CDR2 SNEGSKA (reference sequence). The CDR3 DNA follows: TGCAGTGCACCTCGGGGGAGCGGGAAGAATGAGCAGTTCTTC. This gives the protein CSAPRGSGKNEQFF.

V is TRBV7-3 and J is TRBJ1-1; TRBD1 is a possible D gene (6 bases). The germline gives CDR1 SGHTA, CDR2 FQGTGA. The CDR3 extends over 13 amino acids. V gave up 5 bases and J gave up 1 base, with 8 bases separating them. The CDR3 nucleotides read TGTGCCAGCAGCCTACAGGGGAACACTGAAGCTTTCTTT. Its translation is CASSLQGNTEAFF.